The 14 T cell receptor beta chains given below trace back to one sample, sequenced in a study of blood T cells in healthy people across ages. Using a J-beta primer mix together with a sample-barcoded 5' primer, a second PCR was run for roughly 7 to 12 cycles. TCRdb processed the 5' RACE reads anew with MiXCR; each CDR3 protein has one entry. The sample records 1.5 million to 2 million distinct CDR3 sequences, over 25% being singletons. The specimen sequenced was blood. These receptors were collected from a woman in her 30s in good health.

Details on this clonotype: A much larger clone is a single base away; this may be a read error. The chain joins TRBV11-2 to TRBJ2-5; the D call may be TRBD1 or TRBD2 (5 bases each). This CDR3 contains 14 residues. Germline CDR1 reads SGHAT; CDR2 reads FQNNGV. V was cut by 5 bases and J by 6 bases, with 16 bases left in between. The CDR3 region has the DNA TGTGCCAGCAGCGCTGGGACCGACGGAAAGACCCAGTACTTC. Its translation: CASSAGTDGKTQYF.

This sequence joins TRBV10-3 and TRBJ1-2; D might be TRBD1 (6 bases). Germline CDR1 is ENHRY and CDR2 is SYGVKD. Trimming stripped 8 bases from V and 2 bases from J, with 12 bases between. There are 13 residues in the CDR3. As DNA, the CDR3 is TGTGCCATCTGGACAGCAGAGAACTATGGCTACACCTTC. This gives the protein CAIWTAENYGYTF.

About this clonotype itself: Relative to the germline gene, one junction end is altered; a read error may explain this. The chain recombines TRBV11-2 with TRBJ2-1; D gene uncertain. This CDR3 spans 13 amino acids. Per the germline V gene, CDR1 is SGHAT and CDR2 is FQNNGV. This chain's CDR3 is CASGLGSYNEQFF. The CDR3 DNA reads TGTGCCAGCGGCTTAGGGTCCTACAATGAGCAGTTCTTC.

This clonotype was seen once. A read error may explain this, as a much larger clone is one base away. CDR3 bases: TGCAGTGCTAGTGGCGGGGACACCATATATTTT. Translated, it gives CSASGGDTIYF. The rearrangement links TRBV20-1 to TRBJ1-3; D unclear. CDR1 is DFQATT, CDR2 SNEGSKA, per germline (reference sequence). There are 11 residues in the CDR3. The germline V and J ends were trimmed by 3 bases and 8 bases, with 8 bases remaining between them.

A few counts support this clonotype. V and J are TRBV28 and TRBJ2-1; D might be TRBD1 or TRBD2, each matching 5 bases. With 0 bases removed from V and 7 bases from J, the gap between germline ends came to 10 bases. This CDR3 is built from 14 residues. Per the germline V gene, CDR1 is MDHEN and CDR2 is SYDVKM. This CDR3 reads CASSLWGRENEQFF. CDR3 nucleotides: TGTGCCAGCAGTTTATGGGGCAGGGAGAATGAGCAGTTCTTC.

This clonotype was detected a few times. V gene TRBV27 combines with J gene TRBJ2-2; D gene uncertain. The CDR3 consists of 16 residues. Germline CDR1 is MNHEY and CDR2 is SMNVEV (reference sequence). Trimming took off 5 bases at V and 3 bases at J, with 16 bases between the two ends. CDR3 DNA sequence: TGTGCCAGCAGTCCAACGGTCGCCTCCCACACCGGGGAGCTGTTTTTT. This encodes CASSPTVASHTGELFF.

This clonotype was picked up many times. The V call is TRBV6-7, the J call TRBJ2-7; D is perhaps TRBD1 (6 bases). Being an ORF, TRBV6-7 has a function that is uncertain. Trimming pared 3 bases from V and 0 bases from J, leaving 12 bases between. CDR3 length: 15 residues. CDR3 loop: CASSYQGPSSYEQYF. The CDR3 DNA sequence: TGTGCCAGCAGTTATCAGGGGCCGAGCTCCTACGAGCAGTACTTC.

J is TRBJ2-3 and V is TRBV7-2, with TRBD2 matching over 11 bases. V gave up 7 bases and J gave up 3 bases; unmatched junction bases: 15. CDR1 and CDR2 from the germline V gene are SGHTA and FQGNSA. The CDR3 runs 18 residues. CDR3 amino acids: CASIPVGDTSGRTDTQYF. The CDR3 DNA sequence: TGTGCCAGCATCCCTGTGGGGGACACTAGCGGGAGAACAGATACGCAGTATTTT.

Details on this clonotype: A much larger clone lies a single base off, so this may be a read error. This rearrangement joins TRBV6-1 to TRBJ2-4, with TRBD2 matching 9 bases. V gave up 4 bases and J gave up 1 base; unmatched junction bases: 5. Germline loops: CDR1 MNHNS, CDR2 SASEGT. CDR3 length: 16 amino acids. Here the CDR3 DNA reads TGTGCCAGCAGTGGTCAGAGCGGGGGGGCCAAAAACATTCAGTACTTC. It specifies CASSGQSGGAKNIQYF.

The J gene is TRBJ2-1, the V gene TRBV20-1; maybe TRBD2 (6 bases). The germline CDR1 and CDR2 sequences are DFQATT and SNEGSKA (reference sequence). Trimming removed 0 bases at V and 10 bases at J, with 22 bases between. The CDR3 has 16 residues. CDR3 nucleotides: TGCAGTGCTAGAGACTCAAATCCGGGACTCCGTGGGGAGCAGTTCTTC. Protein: CSARDSNPGLRGEQFF.

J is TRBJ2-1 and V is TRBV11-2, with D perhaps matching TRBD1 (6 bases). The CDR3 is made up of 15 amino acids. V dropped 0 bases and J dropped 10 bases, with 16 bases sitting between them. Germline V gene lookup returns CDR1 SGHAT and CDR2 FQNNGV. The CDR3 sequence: CASSLEKQGLGEQFF. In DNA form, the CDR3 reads TGTGCCAGCAGCTTAGAGAAACAGGGATTGGGGGAGCAGTTCTTC.

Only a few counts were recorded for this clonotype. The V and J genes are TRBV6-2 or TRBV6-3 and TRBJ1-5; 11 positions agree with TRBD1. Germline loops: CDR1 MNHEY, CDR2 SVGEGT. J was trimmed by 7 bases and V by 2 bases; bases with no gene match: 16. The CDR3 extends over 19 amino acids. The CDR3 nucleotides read TGTGCCAGCAGTTACCCTTCCTACCTCGGACAGGGGGCGAAACAGCCCCAGCATTTT. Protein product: CASSYPSYLGQGAKQPQHF.

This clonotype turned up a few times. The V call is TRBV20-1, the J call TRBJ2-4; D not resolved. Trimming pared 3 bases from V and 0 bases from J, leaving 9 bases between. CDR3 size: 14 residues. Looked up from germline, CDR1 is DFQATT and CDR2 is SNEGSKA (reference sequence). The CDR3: CSASAKLAKNIQYF. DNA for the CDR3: TGCAGTGCTAGTGCGAAACTAGCCAAAAACATTCAGTACTTC.

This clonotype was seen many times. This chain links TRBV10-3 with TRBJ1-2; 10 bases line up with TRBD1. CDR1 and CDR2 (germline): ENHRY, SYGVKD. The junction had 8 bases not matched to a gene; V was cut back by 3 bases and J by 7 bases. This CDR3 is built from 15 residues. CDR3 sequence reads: CAISDRDRGVSGYTF. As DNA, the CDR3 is TGTGCCATCAGTGATCGGGACAGGGGCGTAAGTGGCTACACCTTC.